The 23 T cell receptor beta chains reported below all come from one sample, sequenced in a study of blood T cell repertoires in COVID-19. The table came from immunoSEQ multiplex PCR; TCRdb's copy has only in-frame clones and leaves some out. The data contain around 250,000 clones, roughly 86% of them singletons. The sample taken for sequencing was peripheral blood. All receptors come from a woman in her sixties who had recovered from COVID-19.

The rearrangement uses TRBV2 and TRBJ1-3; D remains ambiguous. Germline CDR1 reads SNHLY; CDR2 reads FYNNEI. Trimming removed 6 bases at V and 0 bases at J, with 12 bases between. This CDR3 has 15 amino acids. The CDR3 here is CASRKEPSSGNTIYF. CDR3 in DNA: TGTGCCAGCAGGAAGGAGCCCTCCTCTGGAAACACCATATATTTT.

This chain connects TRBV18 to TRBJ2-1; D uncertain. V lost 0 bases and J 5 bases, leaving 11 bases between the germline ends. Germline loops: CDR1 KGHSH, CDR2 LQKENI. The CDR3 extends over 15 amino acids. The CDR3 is CASSPPSIANNEQFF. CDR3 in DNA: TGTGCCAGCTCACCACCGTCCATTGCGAACAATGAGCAGTTCTTC.

CDR3 amino acids: CASSQELAGFKETQYF. In DNA, the CDR3 is TGTGCCAGCAGCCAAGAGCTAGCGGGGTTTAAAGAGACCCAGTACTTC. This chain joins TRBV3-1 (or the pseudogene TRBV3-2) and TRBJ2-5; the match to TRBD2 covers 9 bases. The CDR3 covers 16 residues. Germline V gives CDR1 LGHDT, CDR2 YNNKEL (reference sequence). With 0 bases clipped from V and 3 bases from J, the junction kept 5 bases outside the gene matches.

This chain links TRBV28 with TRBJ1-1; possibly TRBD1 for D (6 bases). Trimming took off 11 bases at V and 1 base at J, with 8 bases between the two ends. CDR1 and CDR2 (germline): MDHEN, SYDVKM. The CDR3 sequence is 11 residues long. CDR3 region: CAGGPNTEAFF. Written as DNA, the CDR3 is TGTGCCGGGGGCCCGAACACTGAAGCTTTCTTT.

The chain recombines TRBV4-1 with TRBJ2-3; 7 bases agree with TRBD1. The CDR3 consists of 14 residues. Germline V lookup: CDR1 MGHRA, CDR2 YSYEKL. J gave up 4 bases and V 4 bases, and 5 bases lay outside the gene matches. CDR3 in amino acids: CASSPTGASDTQYF. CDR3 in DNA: TGCGCCAGCAGCCCTACAGGGGCTTCAGATACGCAGTATTTT.

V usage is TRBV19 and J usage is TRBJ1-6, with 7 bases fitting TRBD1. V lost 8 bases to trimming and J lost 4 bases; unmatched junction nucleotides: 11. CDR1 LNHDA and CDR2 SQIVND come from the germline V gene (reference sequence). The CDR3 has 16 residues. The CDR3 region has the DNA TGTGCCAGTCGGGACAGTCCCTTGGTTTATAATTCACCCCTCCACTTT. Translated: CASRDSPLVYNSPLHF.

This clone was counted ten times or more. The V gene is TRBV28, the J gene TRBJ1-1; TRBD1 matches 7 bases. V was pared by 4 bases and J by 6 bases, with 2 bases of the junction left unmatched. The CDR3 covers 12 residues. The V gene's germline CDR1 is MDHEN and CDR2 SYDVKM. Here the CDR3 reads CASSSQGAEAFF. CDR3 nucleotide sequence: TGTGCCAGCAGTTCCCAGGGGGCTGAAGCTTTCTTT.

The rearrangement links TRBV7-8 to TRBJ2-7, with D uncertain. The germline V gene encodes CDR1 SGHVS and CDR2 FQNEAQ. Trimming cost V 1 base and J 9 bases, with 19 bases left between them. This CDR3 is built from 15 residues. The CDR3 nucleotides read TGTGCCAGCAGCTTAGGGGCCCCTTTTTATCTCGGGCAGTACTTC. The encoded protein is CASSLGAPFYLGQYF.

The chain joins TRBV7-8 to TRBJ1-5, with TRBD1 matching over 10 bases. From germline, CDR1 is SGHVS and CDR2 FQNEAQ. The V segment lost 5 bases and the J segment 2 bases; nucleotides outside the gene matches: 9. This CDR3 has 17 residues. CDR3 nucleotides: TGTGCCAGCAGCAAAAACACCGGGACAGGGGGCAATCAGCCCCAGCATTTT. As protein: CASSKNTGTGGNQPQHF.

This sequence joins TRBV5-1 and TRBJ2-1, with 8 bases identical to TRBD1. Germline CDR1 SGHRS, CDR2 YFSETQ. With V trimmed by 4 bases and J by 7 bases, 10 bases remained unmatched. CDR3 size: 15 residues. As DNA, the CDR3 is TGCGCCAGCAGCGCCCCCGACAGGGGCGGGAATGAGCAGTTCTTC. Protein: CASSAPDRGGNEQFF.

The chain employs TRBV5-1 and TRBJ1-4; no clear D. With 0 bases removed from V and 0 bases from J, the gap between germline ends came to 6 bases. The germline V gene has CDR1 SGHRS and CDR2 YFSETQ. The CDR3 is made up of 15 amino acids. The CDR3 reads CASSLAGATNEKLFF. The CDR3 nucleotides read TGCGCCAGCAGCTTGGCCGGTGCAACTAATGAAAAACTGTTTTTT.

The chain's CDR3 is CASSRTGNNQPQHF. The CDR3 DNA reads as TGCGCCAGCAGCCGGACAGGGAACAATCAGCCCCAGCATTTT. V and J are TRBV5-1 and TRBJ1-5; 8 bases line up with TRBD1. Trimming cost V 4 bases and J 3 bases; bases outside gene matches: 3. The CDR3 extends over 14 amino acids. Germline CDR1 is SGHRS and CDR2 is YFSETQ.

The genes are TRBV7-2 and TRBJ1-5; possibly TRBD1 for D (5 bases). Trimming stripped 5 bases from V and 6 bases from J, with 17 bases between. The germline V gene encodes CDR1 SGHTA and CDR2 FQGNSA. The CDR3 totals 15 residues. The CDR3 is CASSPQSGQGQPQHF. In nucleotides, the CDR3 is TGTGCCAGCAGCCCCCAATCAGGGCAGGGTCAGCCCCAGCATTTT.

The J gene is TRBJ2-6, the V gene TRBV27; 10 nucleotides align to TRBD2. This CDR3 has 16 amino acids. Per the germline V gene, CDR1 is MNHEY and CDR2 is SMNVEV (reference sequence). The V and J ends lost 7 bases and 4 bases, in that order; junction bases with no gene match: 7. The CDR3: CASTRLAGAGANVLTF. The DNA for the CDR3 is TGTGCCAGCACGAGGCTAGCGGGGGCCGGGGCCAACGTCCTGACTTTC.

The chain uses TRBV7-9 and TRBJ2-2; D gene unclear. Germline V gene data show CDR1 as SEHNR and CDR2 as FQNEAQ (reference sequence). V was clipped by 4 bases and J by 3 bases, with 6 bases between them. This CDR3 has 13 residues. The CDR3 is CASSSIDTGELFF. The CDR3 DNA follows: TGTGCCAGCAGCTCCATAGACACCGGGGAGCTGTTTTTT.

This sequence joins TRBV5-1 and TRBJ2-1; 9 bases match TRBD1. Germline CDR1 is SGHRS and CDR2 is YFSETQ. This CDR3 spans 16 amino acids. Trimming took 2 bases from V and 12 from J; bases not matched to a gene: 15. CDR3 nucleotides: TGCGCCAGCAGCTTCAACCCGGGACAGGGTCCCGGCGGGCAGTTCTTC. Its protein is CASSFNPGQGPGGQFF. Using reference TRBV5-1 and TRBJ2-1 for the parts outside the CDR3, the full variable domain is KAGVTQTPRYLIKTRGQQVTLSCSPISGHRSVSWYQQTPGQGLQFLFEYFSETQRNKGNFPGRFSGRQFSNSRSEMNVSTLELGDSALYLCASSFNPGQGPGGQFFGPGTRLTVL.

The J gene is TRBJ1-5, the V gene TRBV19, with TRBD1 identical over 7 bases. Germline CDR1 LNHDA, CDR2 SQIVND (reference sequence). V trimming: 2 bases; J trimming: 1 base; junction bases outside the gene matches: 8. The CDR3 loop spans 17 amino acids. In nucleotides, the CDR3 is TGTGCCAGTAGTATAAGGGCAGGGGGTTGGAGCAATCAGCCCCAGCATTTT. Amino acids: CASSIRAGGWSNQPQHF.

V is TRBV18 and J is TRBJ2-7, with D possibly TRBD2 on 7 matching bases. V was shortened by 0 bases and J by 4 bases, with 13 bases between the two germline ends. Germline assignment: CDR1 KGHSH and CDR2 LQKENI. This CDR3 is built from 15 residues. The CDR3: CASSPPGGTPYEQYF. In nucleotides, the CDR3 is TGTGCCAGCTCACCACCGGGGGGGACACCTTACGAGCAGTACTTC.

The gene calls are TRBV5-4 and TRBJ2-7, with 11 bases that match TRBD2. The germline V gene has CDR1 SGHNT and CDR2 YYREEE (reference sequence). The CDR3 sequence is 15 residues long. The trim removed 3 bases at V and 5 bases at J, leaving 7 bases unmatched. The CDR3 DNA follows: TGTGCCAGCAGCTCCCGACTAGCGGGGTCGCACGAGCAGTACTTC. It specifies CASSSRLAGSHEQYF.

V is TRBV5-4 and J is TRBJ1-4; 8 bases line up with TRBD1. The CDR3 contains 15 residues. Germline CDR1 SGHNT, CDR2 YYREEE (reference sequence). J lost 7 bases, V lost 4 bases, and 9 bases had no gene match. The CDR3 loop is CASSLGTGGFEKLFF. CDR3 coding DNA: TGTGCCAGCAGCCTCGGGACAGGAGGTTTTGAAAAACTGTTTTTT.

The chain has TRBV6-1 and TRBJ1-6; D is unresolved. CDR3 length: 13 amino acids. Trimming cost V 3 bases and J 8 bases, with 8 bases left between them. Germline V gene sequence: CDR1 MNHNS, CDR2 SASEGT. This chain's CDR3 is CASSEEGDSPLHF. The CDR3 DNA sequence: TGTGCCAGCAGTGAGGAGGGTGATTCACCCCTCCACTTT.

CDR3 loop: CASSFPGWGGNNEQFF. CDR3 in DNA: TGTGCCAGCAGCTTTCCCGGGTGGGGCGGGAACAATGAGCAGTTCTTC. The chain is built from TRBV7-8 and TRBJ2-1; perhaps TRBD2 as D (6 bases). The CDR3 runs 16 residues. CDR1 SGHVS and CDR2 FQNEAQ come from the germline V gene. The V and J ends lost 3 bases and 5 bases respectively, with 17 bases between them.

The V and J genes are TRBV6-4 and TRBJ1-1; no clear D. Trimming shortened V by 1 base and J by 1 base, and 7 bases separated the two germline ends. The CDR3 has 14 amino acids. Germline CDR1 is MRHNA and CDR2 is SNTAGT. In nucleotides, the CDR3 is TGTGCCAGCAGTGACTATCCCGGGAACACTGAAGCTTTCTTT. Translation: CASSDYPGNTEAFF.